The rows below give T cell receptor beta chains drawn from one sample of a study of T cell responses to AZD1222 COVID-19 vaccine. TCRdb keeps only in-frame clones here, not all; method: immunoSEQ multiplex PCR. Among roughly 120,000 clones listed, about 92% were seen once. The sequencing here drew on peripheral blood, taken on day 0 of AZD1222 vaccination. The receptors derive from an adult in good health. CDR3s include the opening cysteine and the closing phenylalanine or tryptophan. The D gene is left open where the match is weak. The listing skips clone size in some rows; elsewhere it reads once, few, many or a size class.

>TRBV14|-|TRBJ2-1|-
TGTGCCAGCAGCCAAGATCGAGGACGGGGAACCAACAATGAGCAGTTCTTC
CASSQDRGRGTNNEQFF
>TRBV27|TRBD1|TRBJ1-5|-
TGTGCCAGCAGTTTAGCAGGGGGCGGGGGCCAGCCCCAGCATTTT
CASSLAGGGGQPQHF
>TRBV19|-|TRBJ1-2|-
TGTGCCAGTAAAGGACAGCTTGCTAACTATGGCTACACCTTC
CASKGQLANYGYTF
>TRBV3-1/TRBV3-2|-|TRBJ1-1|-
TGTGCCAGCTCTGGGGTCTCCATGAACACTGAAGCTTTCTTT
CASSGVSMNTEAFF
>TRBV10-3|TRBD2|TRBJ2-1|-
TGTGCCATCAGTGTTTTAACTAGCGGGAGTAATGAGCAGTTCTTC
CAISVLTSGSNEQFF
>TRBV6-5|-|TRBJ1-4|-
TGTGCCAGCCTACGGGACCATAATGAAAAACTGTTTTTT
CASLRDHNEKLFF
>TRBV19|TRBD1|TRBJ1-2|-
TGTGCCAGTGACAGGGGACGCGAGAGGGGCTACACCTTC
CASDRGRERGYTF
>TRBV30|-|TRBJ1-2|-
TGTGCCTGGAGTGTCGGGATAGACTATGGCTACACCTTC
CAWSVGIDYGYTF
>TRBV25-1|TRBD2|TRBJ2-2|-
TGTGCCAGCAGTGAATCTCGAACTAGCGGGGGCGGGGAGCTGTTTTTT
CASSESRTSGGGELFF
>TRBV10-1|-|TRBJ2-7|-
TGCGCCAGCAGTCCAGGTGGAGGTTCCTACGAGCAGTACTTC
CASSPGGGSYEQYF
>TRBV5-1|-|TRBJ1-1|-
TGCGCCAGCAGCCCGGACGCCGGCGGGACTGAAGCTTTCTTT
CASSPDAGGTEAFF
>TRBV5-1|-|TRBJ1-4|few
TGCGCCAGCAGTCTTGGGAATCGGGCAACTAATGAAAAACTGTTTTTT
CASSLGNRATNEKLFF
>TRBV27|TRBD2|TRBJ2-1|once
TGTGCCAGCAGCTCGGGACTAGCGCCCTACAATGAGCAGTTCTTC
CASSSGLAPYNEQFF
>TRBV27|TRBD1|TRBJ1-2|few
TGTGCCAGCAGTTTTGGGACAGCCTATGGCTACACCTTC
CASSFGTAYGYTF
>TRBV5-1|TRBD1|TRBJ1-6|once
TGCGCCAGCAGCCGAGGGACAGGGGGAGGTTCACCCCTCCACTTT
CASSRGTGGGSPLHF
>TRBV5-1|TRBD1|TRBJ2-1|-
TGCGCCAGCAGCTTGGTAGGGACAGAAAACAATGAGCAGTTCTTC
CASSLVGTENNEQFF
>TRBV19|-|TRBJ2-3|-
TGTGCCAGTAGTGAGGCGAACACAGATACGCAGTATTTT
CASSEANTDTQYF
>TRBV7-8|-|TRBJ2-7|-
TGTGCCAGCAGCCCTGAACCACAAATGGGTATCTATGAGCAGTACTTC
CASSPEPQMGIYEQYF
>TRBV4-2|-|TRBJ2-1|-
TGTGCCAGCAGCCAAGAATATTTAGAGGAGGTTCTCCATGAGCAGTTCTTC
CASSQEYLEEVLHEQFF
>TRBV28|-|TRBJ2-7|-
TGTGCCAGCAGTTTACAGGGAGGTAGCTACGAGCAGTACTTC
CASSLQGGSYEQYF
>TRBV19|-|TRBJ1-5|-
TGTGCCAGTAGTATAGGACTAGATCAGCCCCAGCATTTT
CASSIGLDQPQHF
>TRBV5-5|TRBD1|TRBJ1-2|-
TGTGCCAGCAGCCGGAGGACAGGAAAAAACTATGGCTACACCTTC
CASSRRTGKNYGYTF
>TRBV5-4|-|TRBJ2-5|-
TGTGCCAGCAGCTTGCCTAGTAGATCCCAAGAGACCCAGTACTTC
CASSLPSRSQETQYF
>TRBV30|TRBD2|TRBJ2-7|-
TGTGCCTGGAGTACCTTTCGGGGGGTCGGGATCGACTCCTACGAGCAGTACTTC
CAWSTFRGVGIDSYEQYF
>TRBV27|-|TRBJ2-3|-
TGTGCCAGCAGCATCAGTAGCGGAACGCAGTATTTT
CASSISSGTQYF
>TRBV19|-|TRBJ2-7|-
TGTGCCAGTAGTATACCCCAGGCCCGGGAACTTATTTACGAGCAGTACTTC
CASSIPQARELIYEQYF
>TRBV12-3/TRBV12-4|-|TRBJ1-1|-
TGTGCCAGCAGTTTAGGTCCGAACACTGAAGCTTTCTTT
CASSLGPNTEAFF
>TRBV28|-|TRBJ2-7|once
TGTGCCAGCAGTTTATCCCACCCAGGGTACGAGCAGTACTTC
CASSLSHPGYEQYF
>TRBV19|-|TRBJ1-5|-
TGTGCCAGTAGTATTGAGGGTTATCAGCCCCAGCATTTT
CASSIEGYQPQHF
>TRBV19|-|TRBJ1-5|-
TGTGCCAGTAGTGTGGGCGGGATGGGGCCCCAGCATTTT
CASSVGGMGPQHF
>TRBV25-1|-|TRBJ1-5|-
TGTGCCAGCAGTGGTCAGGGCAATCAGCCCCAGCATTTT
CASSGQGNQPQHF
>TRBV7-9|-|TRBJ2-2|-
TGTGCCAGCAGCTTAAGGGGCCGAACCGGGGAGCTGTTTTTT
CASSLRGRTGELFF
>TRBV6-5|-|TRBJ2-3|-
TGTGCCAGCACCTGGACAGGGTTGGGGGGGACGCAGTATTTT
CASTWTGLGGTQYF
>TRBV7-2|-|TRBJ1-2|-
TGTGCCAGCAGCTTAGAGCAAACGTCCTATGGCTACACCTTC
CASSLEQTSYGYTF
>TRBV20-1|TRBD1|TRBJ2-1|-
TGCAGTGGGACAGGGTACAATGAGCAGTTCTTC
CSGTGYNEQFF
>TRBV5-4|TRBD1|TRBJ1-1|-
TGTGCCAGCAGCTGGGACAGGGGCGGACTCACTGAAGCTTTCTTT
CASSWDRGGLTEAFF
>TRBV6-6|-|TRBJ2-7|-
TGTGCCAGCAGTTACTCACAGTGGGACACCGGCTACGAGCAGTACTTC
CASSYSQWDTGYEQYF
>TRBV25-1|-|TRBJ1-1|-
TGTGCCAGCAGTGACCCACAGATGGAATATTCTGAAGCTTTCTTT
CASSDPQMEYSEAFF
>TRBV2|TRBD1|TRBJ2-1|-
TGTGCCAGCAGGCAGGACAGGGGCTACAATGAGCAGTTCTTC
CASRQDRGYNEQFF
>TRBV7-3|TRBD2|TRBJ2-1|-
TGTGCCAGCAGCTCCTCTAGCGGATCCTACAATGAGCAGTTCTTC
CASSSSSGSYNEQFF
>TRBV6-6|-|TRBJ2-7|few
TGTGCCAGCAGTTACTCGATGTCTTCCGAGCAGTACTTC
CASSYSMSSEQYF
>TRBV4-1|-|TRBJ1-5|-
TGCGCCAGCAGTCACCCTCAGGACGGGGGTGGGGATCAGCCCCAGCATTTT
CASSHPQDGGGDQPQHF
>TRBV9|-|TRBJ1-3|-
TGTGCCAGCAGCGTAGGTCAGGGAATAGGGACCATATATTTT
CASSVGQGIGTIYF
>TRBV13|-|TRBJ2-1|-
TGTGCCAGCAGGGAAAATGAGCAGTTCTTC
CASRENEQFF
>TRBV6-5|-|TRBJ1-2|-
TGTGCCAGCAGTTACTTACAGCGGGACTATGGCTACACCTTC
CASSYLQRDYGYTF
>TRBV28|-|TRBJ1-1|medium-sized
TGTGCCAGCAGTTTATCAGCAGGGGTGGCTTTCTTT
CASSLSAGVAFF